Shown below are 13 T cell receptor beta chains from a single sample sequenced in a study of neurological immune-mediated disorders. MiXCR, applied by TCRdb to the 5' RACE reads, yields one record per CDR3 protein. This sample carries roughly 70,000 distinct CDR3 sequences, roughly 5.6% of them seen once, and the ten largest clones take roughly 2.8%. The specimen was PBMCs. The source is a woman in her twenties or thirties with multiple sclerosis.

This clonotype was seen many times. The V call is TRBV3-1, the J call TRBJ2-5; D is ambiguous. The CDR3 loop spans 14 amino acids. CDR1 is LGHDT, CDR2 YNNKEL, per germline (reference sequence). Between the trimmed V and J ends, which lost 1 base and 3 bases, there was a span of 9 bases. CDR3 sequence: CASSQAPAEETQYF. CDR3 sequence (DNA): TGTGCCAGCAGCCAAGCCCCGGCAGAAGAGACCCAGTACTTC.

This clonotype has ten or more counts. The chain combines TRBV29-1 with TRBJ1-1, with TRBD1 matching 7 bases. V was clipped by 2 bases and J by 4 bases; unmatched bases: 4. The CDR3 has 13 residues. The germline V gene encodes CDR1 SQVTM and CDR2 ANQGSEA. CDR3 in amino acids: CSVELAGGTEAFF. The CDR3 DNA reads TGCAGCGTTGAACTGGCAGGGGGCACTGAAGCTTTCTTT.

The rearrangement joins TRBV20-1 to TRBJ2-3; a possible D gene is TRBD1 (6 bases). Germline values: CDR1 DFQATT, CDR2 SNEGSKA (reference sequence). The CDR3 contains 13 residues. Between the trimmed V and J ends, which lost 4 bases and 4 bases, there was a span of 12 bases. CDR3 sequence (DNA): TGCAGTGCTACATCTGGGGGCCCAGATACGCAGTATTTT. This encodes CSATSGGPDTQYF.

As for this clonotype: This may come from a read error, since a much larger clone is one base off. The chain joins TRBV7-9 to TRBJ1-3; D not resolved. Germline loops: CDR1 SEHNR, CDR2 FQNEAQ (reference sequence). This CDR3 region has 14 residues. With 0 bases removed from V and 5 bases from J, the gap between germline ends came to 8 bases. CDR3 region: CASSLARVRNTIYF. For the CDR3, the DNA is TGTGCCAGCAGCTTAGCGAGAGTGAGAAACACCATATATTTT.

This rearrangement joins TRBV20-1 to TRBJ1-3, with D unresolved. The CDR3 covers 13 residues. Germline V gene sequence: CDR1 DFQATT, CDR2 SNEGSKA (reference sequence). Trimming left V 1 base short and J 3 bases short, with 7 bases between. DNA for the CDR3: TGCAGTGCTAGAGCGGGGAGTGGAAACACCATATATTTT. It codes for CSARAGSGNTIYF.

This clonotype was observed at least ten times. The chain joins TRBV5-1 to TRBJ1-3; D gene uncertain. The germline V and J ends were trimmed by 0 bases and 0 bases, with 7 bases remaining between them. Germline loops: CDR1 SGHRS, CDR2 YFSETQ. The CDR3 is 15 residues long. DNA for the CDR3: TGCGCCAGCAGCTTGGACCGGGCCTCTGGAAACACCATATATTTT. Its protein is CASSLDRASGNTIYF.

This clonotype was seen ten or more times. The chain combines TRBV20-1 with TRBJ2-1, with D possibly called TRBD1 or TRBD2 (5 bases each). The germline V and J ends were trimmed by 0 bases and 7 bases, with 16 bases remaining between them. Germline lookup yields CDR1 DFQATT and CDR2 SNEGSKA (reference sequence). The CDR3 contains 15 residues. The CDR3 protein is CSARDLRGNLNEQFF. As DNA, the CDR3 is TGCAGTGCTAGAGATCTGAGGGGCAATTTAAATGAGCAGTTCTTC.

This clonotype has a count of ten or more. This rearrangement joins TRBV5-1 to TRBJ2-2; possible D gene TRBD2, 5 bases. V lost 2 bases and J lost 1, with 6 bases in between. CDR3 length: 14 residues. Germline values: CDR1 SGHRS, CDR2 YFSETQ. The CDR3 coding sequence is TGCGCCAGCAGCTTAGCGGAGAACACCGGGGAGCTGTTTTTT. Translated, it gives CASSLAENTGELFF.

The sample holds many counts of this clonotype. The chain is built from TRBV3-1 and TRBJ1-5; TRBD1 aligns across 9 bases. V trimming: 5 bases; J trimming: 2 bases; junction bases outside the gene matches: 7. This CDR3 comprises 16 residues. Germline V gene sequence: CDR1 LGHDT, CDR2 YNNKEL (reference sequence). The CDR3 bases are TGTGCCAGCAGCTACGGGACAGGGAATGGCAATCAGCCCCAGCATTTT. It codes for CASSYGTGNGNQPQHF.

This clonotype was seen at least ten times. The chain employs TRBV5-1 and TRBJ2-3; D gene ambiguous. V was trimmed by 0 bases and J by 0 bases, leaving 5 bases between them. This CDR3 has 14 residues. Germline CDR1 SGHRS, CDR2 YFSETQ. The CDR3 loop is CASSLDRSTDTQYF. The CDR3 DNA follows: TGCGCCAGCAGCTTGGACAGAAGCACAGATACGCAGTATTTT.

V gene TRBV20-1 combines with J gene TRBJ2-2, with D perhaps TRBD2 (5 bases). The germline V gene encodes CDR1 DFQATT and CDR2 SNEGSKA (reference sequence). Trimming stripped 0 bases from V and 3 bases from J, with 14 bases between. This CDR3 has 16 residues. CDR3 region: CSARDDGLTYTGELFF. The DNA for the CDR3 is TGCAGTGCTAGAGATGATGGACTTACATACACCGGGGAGCTGTTTTTT.

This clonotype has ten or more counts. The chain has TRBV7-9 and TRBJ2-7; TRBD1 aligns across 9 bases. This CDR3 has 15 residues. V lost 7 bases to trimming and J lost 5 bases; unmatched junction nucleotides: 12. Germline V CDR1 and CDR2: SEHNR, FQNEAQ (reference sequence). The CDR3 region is CASNRGGQGINEQYF. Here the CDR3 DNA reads TGTGCCAGCAATAGAGGGGGACAGGGAATCAACGAGCAGTACTTC.

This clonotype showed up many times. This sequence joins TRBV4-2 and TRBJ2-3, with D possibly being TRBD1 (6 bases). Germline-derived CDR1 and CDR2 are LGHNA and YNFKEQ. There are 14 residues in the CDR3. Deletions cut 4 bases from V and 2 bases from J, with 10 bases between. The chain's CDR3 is CASSPGHITDTQYF. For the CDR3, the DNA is TGTGCCAGCAGCCCGGGACACATCACAGATACGCAGTATTTT.